A few counts support the clone carrying this T cell receptor beta chain. In the authors' workflow: Amplification of reference gene primers provided the estimated nucleated cell counts. Assay used: immunoSEQ multiplex PCR; TCRdb lists only in-frame clones, some missing. V, J and clone size were drawn from that table, and D and trimming were deduced from the DNA. The sample shows approximately 150,000 clones, roughly 90% of them seen only once. This specimen comes from a study of blood T cell repertoires in COVID-19. Overall study: Acute and convalescent COVID-19 specimens originated in the United States, Italy and Spain. T cells, B-cell-depleted T cells, or PBMCs supplied cDNA or gDNA.

Germline V gene data show CDR1 as SEHNR and CDR2 as FQNEAQ (reference sequence). The CDR3 is 14 residues long. Trimming took 5 bases from V and 7 from J; bases not matched to a gene: 8. The gene calls are TRBV7-9 and TRBJ2-3; 8 bases align to TRBD1. The sequence came from a man aged 70 or older with active COVID-19. The sample consisted of peripheral blood. The CDR3 loop is CASSPWTGPNTQYF. In nucleotides, the CDR3 is TGTGCCAGCAGCCCCTGGACAGGGCCTAATACGCAGTATTTT.